This T cell receptor (beta chain) was captured by sequencing in a study of shared clonotypes between healthy human individuals. Negatively enriched CD4+ T cells were divided by CD45RA into naive and memory. Note on this clone: Antigen specificity is unknown.

General study points: Across a handful of donors, naive CD4 shared roughly 5%, naive CD8 3% to 3.5%, memory CD4 about 2.4%, memory CD8 0.4%. Non-shared clonotypes had lower generation probabilities than those shared by all four donors.

Trimming cost V 0 bases and J 7 bases; bases outside gene matches: 7. This CDR3 region has 15 residues. The germline V gene encodes CDR1 SGHRS and CDR2 YFSETQ. Per sorted-subset replicate PCR, input was around 200 ng DNA, representing tens of thousands of T cell genomes. Profiled with immunoSEQ multiplex PCR; TCRdb holds only in-frame clones, not every one. The profile shows over a million clones, 70% to 80% of them singletons. The origin of this receptor is a young man in good health. Some clones in this sample may be carry-over from other donors' samples. The gene calls are TRBV5-1 and TRBJ2-4; TRBD1 matches 7 bases. The specimen sequenced was memory CD4+ T cells from PBMCs. Subset of the sample: CD45RA-negative fraction. CDR3 region: CASSLADRVANIQYF. CDR3 DNA: TGCGCCAGCAGCTTGGCAGACAGGGTAGCGAACATTCAGTACTTC.